A single sample gave rise to the 30 T cell receptor beta chains below, sequenced in a study of blood T cell repertoires in COVID-19. TCRdb keeps only in-frame clones here, not all; method: immunoSEQ multiplex PCR. The table lists approximately 89,000 clones, 75% to 80% of them singletons, with over 5.5% in the top ten. The sample taken for sequencing was peripheral blood. All receptors derive from a man between 65 and 80 years old with COVID-19, enrolled during active disease.

V and J are TRBV5-1 and TRBJ1-1; 8 positions match TRBD1. V lost 4 bases to trimming and J lost 3 bases; unmatched junction nucleotides: 8. In germline, CDR1 is SGHRS, CDR2 YFSETQ. The CDR3 sequence is 15 residues long. The CDR3 region has the DNA TGCGCCAGCAGCCCGAGGACAGGGTTTGACACTGAAGCTTTCTTT. Translated, it gives CASSPRTGFDTEAFF.

This chain joins TRBV24-1 and TRBJ1-2; 12 bases map to TRBD1. The CDR3 runs to 16 residues. The V gene's germline CDR1 is KGHDR and CDR2 SFDVKD. V shed 4 bases and J 2 bases; nucleotides not matched to a gene: 4. CDR3 in DNA: TGTGCCACCAGTGACACTGGGACAGGGGGCAACTATGGCTACACCTTC. Translating gives CATSDTGTGGNYGYTF.

The chain recombines TRBV4-2 with TRBJ2-3, with D unclear. The germline gives CDR1 LGHNA, CDR2 YNFKEQ. The ends were cut back, 1 base at V and 2 bases at J, with 10 bases in the middle. The CDR3 sequence is 15 residues long. The CDR3 loop reads CASSQADSSTDTQYF. CDR3 sequence (DNA): TGTGCCAGCAGCCAAGCCGACTCGTCCACAGATACGCAGTATTTT.

This chain links TRBV5-1 with TRBJ1-1, with a weak D call TRBD1 (5 bases). V shed 4 bases and J shed 6 bases, with 19 bases lying between them. This CDR3 is built from 15 residues. In germline, CDR1 is SGHRS, CDR2 YFSETQ. The CDR3 region is CASSEGGTSSSEAFF. The CDR3 region has the DNA TGCGCCAGCAGCGAGGGAGGGACTTCGAGCTCTGAAGCTTTCTTT.

The genes are TRBV10-1 and TRBJ2-1, with 7 bases matching TRBD2. Germline V gene lookup returns CDR1 WNHNN and CDR2 SYGVQD (reference sequence). The V gene end was trimmed by 6 bases and the J gene end by 8 bases; junction bases not matched to a gene: 13. CDR3 size: 15 residues. The CDR3 loop reads CASSRGLRSRDEQFF. Written as DNA, the CDR3 is TGCGCCAGCAGCCGGGGACTACGTAGTAGGGATGAGCAGTTCTTC.

The sample holds a few counts of this clone. The rearrangement joins TRBV10-2 to TRBJ1-4, with a weak D call TRBD1 (6 bases). V gave up 0 bases and J gave up 11 bases, with 10 bases separating them. CDR1 is WSHSY, CDR2 SAAADI, per germline. The CDR3 runs 13 residues. The CDR3: CASSESDSLKLFF. DNA for the CDR3: TGCGCCAGCAGTGAGTCGGACAGTTTGAAACTGTTTTTT.

J is TRBJ1-1 and V is TRBV28; D is ambiguous. Trimming removed 6 bases from V and 4 bases from J, with 12 bases in between. Germline-derived CDR1 and CDR2 are MDHEN and SYDVKM. This CDR3 is 13 amino acids long. CDR3 nucleotides: TGTGCCAGCAGACCAGGAGCGGGCACTGAAGCTTTCTTT. It yields the protein CASRPGAGTEAFF. The complete variable domain, with remaining parts taken from reference TRBV28 and TRBJ1-1, reads DVKVTQSSRYLVKRTGEKVFLECVQDMDHENMFWYRQDPGLGLRLIYFSYDVKMKEKGDIPEGYSVSREKKERFSLILESASTNQTSMYLCASRPGAGTEAFFGQGTRLTVV.

This chain uses TRBV15 with TRBJ1-1; D is undetermined. Trimming shortened V by 0 bases and J by 9 bases, and 17 bases separated the two germline ends. The CDR3 length is 15 residues. Per the germline V gene, CDR1 is LNHNV and CDR2 is YYDKDF (reference sequence). In DNA, the CDR3 is TGTGCCACCAGCAGAGATCGGGGAGGTCCACGGAAAGCTTTCTTT. It yields the protein CATSRDRGGPRKAFF.

V gene TRBV10-3 combines with J gene TRBJ1-5; maybe TRBD1 (5 bases). V dropped 3 bases and J dropped 3 bases, with 9 bases sitting between them. The germline V gene has CDR1 ENHRY and CDR2 SYGVKD. The CDR3 has 14 residues. CDR3 DNA: TGTGCCATCAGTGAACAGGAGAACAATCAGCCCCAGCATTTT. Translated: CAISEQENNQPQHF.

The chain joins TRBV10-3 to TRBJ1-1, with D hard to call. This CDR3 comprises 13 residues. The V gene lost 6 bases and the J gene lost 1 base, with 9 bases spanning the gap. The germline gives CDR1 ENHRY, CDR2 SYGVKD. CDR3 residues: CAISPQENTEAFF. CDR3 in DNA: TGTGCCATCAGCCCCCAGGAGAACACTGAAGCTTTCTTT.

This clone was seen only a few times. The chain uses TRBV19 and TRBJ1-1; possible D gene TRBD1, 6 bases. V lost 5 bases and J lost 5, with 15 bases in between. CDR1 and CDR2 from the germline V gene are LNHDA and SQIVND (reference sequence). There are 14 residues in the CDR3. CDR3 residues: CASSPDSRGTEAFF. DNA of the CDR3: TGTGCCAGTAGTCCCGACTCAAGGGGGACTGAAGCTTTCTTT. The full variable domain, rest sourced from reference TRBV19 and TRBJ1-1, is DGGITQSPKYLFRKEGQNVTLSCEQNLNHDAMYWYRQDPGQGLRLIYYSQIVNDFQKGDIAEGYSVSREKKESFPLTVTSAQKNPTAFYLCASSPDSRGTEAFFGQGTRLTVV.

The rearrangement uses TRBV7-2 and TRBJ2-7; 7 nucleotides match TRBD1. The CDR3 totals 13 residues. Germline CDR1 SGHTA, CDR2 FQGNSA. The V segment lost 5 bases and the J segment 1 base; nucleotides outside the gene matches: 2. CDR3 amino acids: CASSVQGSYEQYF. CDR3 sequence (DNA): TGTGCCAGCAGCGTACAGGGGTCCTACGAGCAGTACTTC.

The chain employs TRBV11-3 and TRBJ2-7; 9 bases line up with TRBD2. Germline CDR1 SGHNT, CDR2 YENEEA. Trimming at V came to 3 bases and at J to 4 bases, leaving 4 bases not matched to a gene. The CDR3 consists of 14 residues. The chain's CDR3 is CASSLDSGGYEQYF. CDR3 in DNA: TGTGCCAGCAGCTTGGATAGCGGGGGATACGAGCAGTACTTC.

The chain uses TRBV2 and TRBJ1-5, with D hard to call. The germline gives CDR1 SNHLY, CDR2 FYNNEI. Trimming took off 4 bases at V and 8 bases at J, with 15 bases between the two ends. The CDR3 sequence is 14 residues long. CDR3 amino acids: CASSGQTQVEPQHF. The CDR3 DNA follows: TGTGCCAGCAGTGGCCAAACGCAGGTGGAGCCCCAGCATTTT.

The CDR3, as DNA: TGTGCCAGCAGGTCTAATGCCGGTGGCACCGGGGAGCTGTTTTTT. As protein: CASRSNAGGTGELFF. The chain carries TRBV7-9 and TRBJ2-2; D call uncertain. Germline assignment: CDR1 SEHNR and CDR2 FQNEAQ (reference sequence). V lost 6 bases and J 4 bases, leaving 15 bases between the germline ends. CDR3 size: 15 residues.

V is TRBV12-3 or TRBV12-4 and J is TRBJ1-2; 7 nucleotides align to TRBD1. The CDR3 contains 12 residues. V gave up 6 bases and J gave up 4 bases; unmatched junction bases: 2. DNA of the CDR3: TGTGCCAGCAGCTCAGGGGGCTATGGCTACACCTTC. Translation gives CASSSGGYGYTF.

This chain joins TRBV6-6 and TRBJ1-2; D remains ambiguous. The CDR3 loop spans 13 amino acids. Trimming removed 2 bases at V and 8 bases at J, with 12 bases between. The germline V gene has CDR1 MNHNY and CDR2 SVGAGI (reference sequence). The CDR3, as DNA: TGTGCCAGCAGTTACACGAGCACGGGGGGCTACACCTTC. Translated, it gives CASSYTSTGGYTF.

The chain employs TRBV10-3 and TRBJ1-5; TRBD1 matches at 7 bases. The germline gives CDR1 ENHRY, CDR2 SYGVKD. With V trimmed by 0 bases and J by 5 bases, 10 bases remained unmatched. The CDR3 is made up of 17 amino acids. CDR3 sequence reads: CAISESKDRLGDQPQHF. The CDR3 nucleotides are TGTGCCATCAGTGAGTCGAAGGACAGGTTAGGGGATCAGCCCCAGCATTTT.

This clone was detected only a few times. This chain links TRBV5-1 with TRBJ2-5; 11 bases fit TRBD2. The germline V gene encodes CDR1 SGHRS and CDR2 YFSETQ. The CDR3 totals 16 residues. The ends lost 4 bases at V and 5 bases at J; junction bases unmatched: 10. Here the CDR3 reads CASSPDLAGGRETQYF. The CDR3 region has the DNA TGCGCCAGCAGCCCAGATTTAGCGGGGGGGCGTGAGACCCAGTACTTC.

This chain uses TRBV24-1 with TRBJ2-1; 14 nucleotides agree with TRBD2. The length of the CDR3 is 16 residues. V was pared by 2 bases and J by 6 bases, with 2 bases of the junction left unmatched. Germline CDR1 and CDR2: KGHDR and SFDVKD. Here the CDR3 reads CATSDSTSGRGNEQFF. The CDR3 region has the DNA TGTGCCACCAGTGATTCGACTAGCGGGAGGGGCAATGAGCAGTTCTTC.

CDR3 in DNA: TGTGCCAGCAGCCCCTCCTCAGGGTACTATGGCTACACCTTC. Translating gives CASSPSSGYYGYTF. This chain connects TRBV3-1 (or the pseudogene TRBV3-2) to TRBJ1-2; tentatively, D is TRBD1 (5 bases). This CDR3 spans 14 amino acids. Germline CDR1 is LGHDT and CDR2 is YNNKEL (reference sequence). Between the trimmed V and J ends, which lost 4 bases and 3 bases, there was a span of 12 bases.

CDR3 region: CASSPNSGANVLTF. Here the CDR3 DNA reads TGTGCCAGCAGTCCCAATTCTGGGGCCAACGTCCTGACTTTC. This chain uses TRBV3-1 (or the pseudogene TRBV3-2) with TRBJ2-6; D ambiguous. Germline loops: CDR1 LGHDT, CDR2 YNNKEL (reference sequence). There are 14 residues in the CDR3. Between the trimmed V and J ends, which lost 6 bases and 1 base, there was a span of 7 bases.

This chain uses TRBV7-2 with TRBJ1-5; 7 bases are shared with TRBD1. Per germline, CDR1 SGHTA and CDR2 FQGNSA. The V gene end was trimmed by 7 bases and the J gene end by 9 bases; junction bases not matched to a gene: 9. The CDR3 sequence is 13 residues long. CDR3 sequence: CASNDLWTGPQHF. As DNA, the CDR3 is TGTGCCAGCAACGATTTATGGACAGGGCCCCAGCATTTT.

The rearrangement links TRBV28 to TRBJ1-1; D call uncertain. Trimming took 2 bases from V and 8 from J, leaving 9 bases between them. Germline V CDR1 and CDR2: MDHEN, SYDVKM. The CDR3 runs to 12 residues. The CDR3 sequence is CASSLQIREAFF. As DNA, the CDR3 is TGTGCCAGCAGTTTACAAATTAGAGAAGCTTTCTTT.

J is TRBJ2-3 and V is TRBV4-3, with TRBD2 as a possible D gene (6 bases). The CDR3 consists of 17 residues. Germline-derived CDR1 and CDR2 are LGHNA and YSLEER. V was trimmed by 0 bases and J by 3 bases, leaving 16 bases between them. CDR3 sequence reads: CASSQELTSGGTDTQYF. The CDR3 nucleotides read TGCGCCAGCAGCCAAGAGCTAACGAGTGGGGGGACAGATACGCAGTATTTT.

A single count supports this clone. The chain employs TRBV28 and TRBJ2-1; 9 positions agree with TRBD2. This CDR3 has 15 residues. V dropped 4 bases and J dropped 3; count of bases not matched to a gene: 4. CDR1 MDHEN and CDR2 SYDVKM come from the germline V gene. As DNA, the CDR3 is TGTGCCAGCAGTTCTAGCGGGGATAACTACAATGAGCAGTTCTTC. Its translation: CASSSSGDNYNEQFF.

V gene TRBV7-6 combines with J gene TRBJ2-1, with TRBD1 as a possible D gene (6 bases). CDR3 length: 15 residues. Germline lookup yields CDR1 SGHVS and CDR2 FNYEAQ. The V and J ends lost 0 bases and 5 bases respectively, with 11 bases between them. The CDR3 DNA reads as TGTGCCAGCAGCTTAGCGCGGCAGGGGAACAATGAGCAGTTCTTC. Its protein is CASSLARQGNNEQFF.

The J gene is TRBJ1-4, the V gene TRBV29-1; the D gene is possibly TRBD1 (6 bases). This CDR3 is built from 14 residues. Per the germline V gene, CDR1 is SQVTM and CDR2 is ANQGSEA. Trimming left V 4 bases short and J 7 bases short, with 16 bases between. CDR3 sequence: CSVVMGGRAEKLFF. CDR3 in DNA: TGCAGCGTTGTTATGGGGGGGCGTGCTGAAAAACTGTTTTTT.

V usage is TRBV21-1 and J usage is TRBJ1-1; the D call TRBD1 from the table was never checked on the DNA. TRBV21-1 is a known pseudogene. The CDR3 has 18 residues. The CDR3: CASSKVGKKGVANTEAFF. The CDR3 nucleotides are TGTGCCAGCAGCAAAGTAGGGAAAAAAGGGGTGGCGAACACTGAAGCTTTCTTT.

This chain links TRBV3-1 (or the pseudogene TRBV3-2) with TRBJ2-1; D uncertain. Germline CDR1 LGHDT, CDR2 YNNKEL (reference sequence). This CDR3 region has 14 residues. Trimming took off 0 bases at V and 9 bases at J, with 12 bases between the two ends. In nucleotides, the CDR3 is TGTGCCAGCAGCCAAGACCCGAGGCTAGGTGAGCAGTTCTTC. Its translation: CASSQDPRLGEQFF.